The rows below give T cell receptor beta chains drawn from one sample of a study of CXCR3-negative and CXCR3-positive naive CD8 T cells. For each CDR3 protein, TCRdb gives one entry from its re-call of the 5' RACE reads, without DNA. The sample holds 150,000 to 180,000 distinct CDR3 sequences. The specimen sequenced was naive CXCR3+ CD8+ T cells from blood. Receptors originate from a human donor in good health. Some clones in this sample may be carry-over from other donors' samples. CDR3s include the opening cysteine and the closing phenylalanine or tryptophan. The order of the fields is CDR3 length, J gene, V gene, CDR3 protein.

>16|TRBJ2-2|TRBV13
CASSSGLAGATGELFF
>14|TRBJ2-7|TRBV10-3
CAISDADRGYEQYF
>14|TRBJ2-7|TRBV7-9
CASSSSGTGVEQYF
>14|TRBJ2-5|TRBV4-1
CASSQLQGGETQYF
>15|TRBJ1-5|TRBV5-1
CASSLVPYWNQPQHF
>14|TRBJ2-7|TRBV23-1
CARNQRDRSYEQYF
>14|TRBJ2-5|TRBV9
CASTQLGDQETQYF
>18|TRBJ2-1|TRBV3-1
CASSQDLWTSGRGDEQFF
>12|TRBJ1-2|TRBV29-1
CSARQSSYGYTF
>17|TRBJ2-3|TRBV3-1
CASSQDGRGASTDTQYF
>13|TRBJ1-1|TRBV7-9
CASSLDRYTEAFF
>16|TRBJ2-1|TRBV7-9
CASSPRQDSSYNEQFF
>16|TRBJ2-1|TRBV6-2/TRBV6-3
CASSMTSGSSYNEQFF
>14|TRBJ2-1|TRBV20-1
CSARQGGGNNEQFF
>14|TRBJ1-1|TRBV29-1
CSVELGDLLWEAFF
>16|TRBJ1-5|TRBV6-1
CASSEYVGVGNQPQHF
>13|TRBJ2-7|TRBV2
CARSSGSSYEQYF
>13|TRBJ2-7|TRBV6-2/TRBV6-3
CASSYYRTYEQYF
>17|TRBJ1-5|TRBV12-3/TRBV12-4
CASSLGARTGGRQPQHF
>15|TRBJ2-3|TRBV7-9
CASSLQGLSTDTQYF
>16|TRBJ2-2|TRBV7-2
CASSQGLAGVAGELFF
>13|TRBJ2-5|TRBV20-1
CSARERRAETQYF